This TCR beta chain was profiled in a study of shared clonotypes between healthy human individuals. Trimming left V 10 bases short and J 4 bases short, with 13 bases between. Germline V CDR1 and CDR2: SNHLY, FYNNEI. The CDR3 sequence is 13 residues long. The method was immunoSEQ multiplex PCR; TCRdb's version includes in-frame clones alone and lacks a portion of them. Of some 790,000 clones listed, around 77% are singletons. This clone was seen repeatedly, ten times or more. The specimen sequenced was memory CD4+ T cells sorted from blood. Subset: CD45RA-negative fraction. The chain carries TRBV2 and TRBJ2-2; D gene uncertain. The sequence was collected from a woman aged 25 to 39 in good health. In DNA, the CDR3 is TGTGCCAAAAGGACCGCGCGCACCGGGGAGCTGTTTTTT. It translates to CAKRTARTGELFF.